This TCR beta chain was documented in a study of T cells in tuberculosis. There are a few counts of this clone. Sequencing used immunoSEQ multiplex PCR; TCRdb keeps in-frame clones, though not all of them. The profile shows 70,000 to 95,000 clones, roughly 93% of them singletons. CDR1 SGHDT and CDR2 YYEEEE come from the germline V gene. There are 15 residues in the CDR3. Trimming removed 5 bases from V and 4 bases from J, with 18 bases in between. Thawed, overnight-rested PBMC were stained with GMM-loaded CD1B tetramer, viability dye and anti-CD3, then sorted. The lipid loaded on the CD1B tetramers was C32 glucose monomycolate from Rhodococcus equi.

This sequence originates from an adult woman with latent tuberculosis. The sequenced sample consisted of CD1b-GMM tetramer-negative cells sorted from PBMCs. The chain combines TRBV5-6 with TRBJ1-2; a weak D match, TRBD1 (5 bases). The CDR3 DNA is TGTGCCAGCAGTAAGATGACAGAGCCTGGCTATGGCTACACCTTC. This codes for CASSKMTEPGYGYTF.